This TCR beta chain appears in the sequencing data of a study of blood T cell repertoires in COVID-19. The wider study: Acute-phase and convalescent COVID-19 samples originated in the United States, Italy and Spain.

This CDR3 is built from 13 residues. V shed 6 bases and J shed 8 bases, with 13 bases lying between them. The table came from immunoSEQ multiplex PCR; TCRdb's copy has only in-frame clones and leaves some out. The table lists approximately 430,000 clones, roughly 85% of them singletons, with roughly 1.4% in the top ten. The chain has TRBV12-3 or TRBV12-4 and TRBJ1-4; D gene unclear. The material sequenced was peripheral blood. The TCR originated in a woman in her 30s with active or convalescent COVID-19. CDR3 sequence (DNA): TGTGCCAGCAGGTTTGAACTAGGGGAAAAACTGTTTTTT. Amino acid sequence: CASRFELGEKLFF.